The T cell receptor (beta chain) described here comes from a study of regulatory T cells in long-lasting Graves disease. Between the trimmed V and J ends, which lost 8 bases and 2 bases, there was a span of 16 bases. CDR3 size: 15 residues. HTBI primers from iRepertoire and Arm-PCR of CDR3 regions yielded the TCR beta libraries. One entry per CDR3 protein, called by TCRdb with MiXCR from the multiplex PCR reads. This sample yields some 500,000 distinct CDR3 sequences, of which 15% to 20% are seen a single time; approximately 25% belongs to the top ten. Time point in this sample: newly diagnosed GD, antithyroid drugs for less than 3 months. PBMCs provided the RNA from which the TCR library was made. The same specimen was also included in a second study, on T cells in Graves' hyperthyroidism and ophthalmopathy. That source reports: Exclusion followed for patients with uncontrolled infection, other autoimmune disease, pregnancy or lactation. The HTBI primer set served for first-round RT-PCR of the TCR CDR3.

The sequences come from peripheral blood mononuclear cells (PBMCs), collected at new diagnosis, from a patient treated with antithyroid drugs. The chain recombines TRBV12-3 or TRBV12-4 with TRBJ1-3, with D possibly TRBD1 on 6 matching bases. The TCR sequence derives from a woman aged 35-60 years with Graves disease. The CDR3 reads CASGQRQAAGNTIYF. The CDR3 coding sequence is TGTGCCAGCGGTCAAAGACAGGCTGCTGGAAACACCATATATTTT.